This T cell receptor (beta chain) was observed in a study of shared clonotypes between healthy human individuals. Study-wide findings and caveats: Roughly 5% of naive CD4 clonotypes were shared across a few donors.

V trimming: 5 bases; J trimming: 5 bases; junction bases outside the gene matches: 6. The V gene's germline CDR1 is LNHDA and CDR2 SQIVND (reference sequence). The CDR3 extends over 15 amino acids. Sequencing used immunoSEQ multiplex PCR; TCRdb keeps in-frame clones, though not all of them. The sample holds over a million clones; 70% to 80% are singletons and the top ten take 0.52%. A word on this clone: Its matching antigen is unknown.

Sequencing was performed on memory CD4+ T cells from PBMCs. Described subset: CD45RA-negative fraction. The chain uses TRBV19 and TRBJ2-4, with 10 bases lining up with TRBD2. This clonotype was obtained from a man aged 18 to 30 in good health. Some clones in this sample may be carry-over from other donors' samples. CDR3 sequence: CASSLPGLAENIQYF. CDR3 coding DNA: TGTGCCAGTAGTCTTCCAGGACTAGCGGAAAACATTCAGTACTTC.